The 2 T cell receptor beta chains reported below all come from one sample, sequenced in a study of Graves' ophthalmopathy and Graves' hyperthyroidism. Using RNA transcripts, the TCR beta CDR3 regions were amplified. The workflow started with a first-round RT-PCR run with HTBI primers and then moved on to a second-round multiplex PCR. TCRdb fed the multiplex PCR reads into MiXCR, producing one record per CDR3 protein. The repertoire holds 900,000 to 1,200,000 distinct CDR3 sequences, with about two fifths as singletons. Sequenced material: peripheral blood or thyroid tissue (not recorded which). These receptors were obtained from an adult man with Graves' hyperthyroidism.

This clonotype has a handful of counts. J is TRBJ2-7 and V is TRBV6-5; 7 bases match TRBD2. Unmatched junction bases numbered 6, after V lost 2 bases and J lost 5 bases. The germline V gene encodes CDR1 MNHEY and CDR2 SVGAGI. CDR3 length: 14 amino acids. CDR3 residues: CASSYPTGGNEQYF. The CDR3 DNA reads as TGTGCCAGCAGTTACCCCACCGGGGGGAACGAGCAGTACTTC.

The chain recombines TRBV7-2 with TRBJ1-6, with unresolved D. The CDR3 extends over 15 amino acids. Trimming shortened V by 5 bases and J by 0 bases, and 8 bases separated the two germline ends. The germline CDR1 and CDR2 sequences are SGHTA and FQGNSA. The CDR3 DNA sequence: TGTGCCAGCAGCAAAACGGGCTCCTATAATTCACCCCTCCACTTT. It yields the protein CASSKTGSYNSPLHF.